This T cell receptor beta chain was recorded in a study of spatial heterogeneity in lung cancer. Overall study results and limits: There were more appearances of ubiquitous expanded tumor TCRs in blood at resection than at follow-up.

As regards this clonotype: Antigen: not known.

Documented time point: sample taken at primary tumor resection. Unsorted whole RNA samples from tumor, nontumor lung or frozen PBMC were sequenced. Samples were donated by 72 untreated early-stage non-small cell lung cancer patients. Individually, TCR cDNA molecules were each labelled with a unique molecular identifier. TCRdb processed the 5' RACE reads anew with MiXCR; each CDR3 protein has one entry. Of 40,000 to 55,000 distinct CDR3 sequences listed, roughly 15% are singletons. The specimen comprised PBMCs, sampled at surgery. This receptor was identified in a male donor with early-stage non-small cell lung cancer.

CDR3 nucleotide sequence: TGCGCCAGCAGCCTAGGGGGAGGCATGTGGGGCGACGTCCTGACTTTC. It is translated as CASSLGGGMWGDVLTF. The V and J genes are TRBV4-3 and TRBJ2-6, with D perhaps given as TRBD1 or TRBD2 (6 bases each). V was clipped by 4 bases and J by 11 bases, with 21 bases between them. The CDR3 is made up of 16 amino acids. CDR1 LGHNA and CDR2 YSLEER come from the germline V gene.